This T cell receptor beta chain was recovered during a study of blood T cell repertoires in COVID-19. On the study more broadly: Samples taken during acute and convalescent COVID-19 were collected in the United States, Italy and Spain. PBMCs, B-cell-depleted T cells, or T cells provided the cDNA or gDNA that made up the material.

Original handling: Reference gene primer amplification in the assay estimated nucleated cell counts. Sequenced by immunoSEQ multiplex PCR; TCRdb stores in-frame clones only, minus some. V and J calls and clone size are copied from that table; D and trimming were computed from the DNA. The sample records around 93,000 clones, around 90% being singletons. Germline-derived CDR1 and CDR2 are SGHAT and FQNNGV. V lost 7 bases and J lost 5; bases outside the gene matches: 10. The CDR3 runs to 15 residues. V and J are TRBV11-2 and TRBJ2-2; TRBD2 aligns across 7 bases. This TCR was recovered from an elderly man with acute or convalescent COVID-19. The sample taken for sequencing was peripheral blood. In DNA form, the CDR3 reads TGTGCCAGCACCCTACGGGGGGAGGGGACCGGGGAGCTGTTTTTT. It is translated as CASTLRGEGTGELFF. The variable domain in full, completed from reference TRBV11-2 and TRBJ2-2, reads EAGVAQSPRYKIIEKRQSVAFWCNPISGHATLYWYQQILGQGPKLLIQFQNNGVVDDSQLPKDRFSAERLKGVDSTLKIQPAKLEDSAVYLCASTLRGEGTGELFFGEGSRLTVL.